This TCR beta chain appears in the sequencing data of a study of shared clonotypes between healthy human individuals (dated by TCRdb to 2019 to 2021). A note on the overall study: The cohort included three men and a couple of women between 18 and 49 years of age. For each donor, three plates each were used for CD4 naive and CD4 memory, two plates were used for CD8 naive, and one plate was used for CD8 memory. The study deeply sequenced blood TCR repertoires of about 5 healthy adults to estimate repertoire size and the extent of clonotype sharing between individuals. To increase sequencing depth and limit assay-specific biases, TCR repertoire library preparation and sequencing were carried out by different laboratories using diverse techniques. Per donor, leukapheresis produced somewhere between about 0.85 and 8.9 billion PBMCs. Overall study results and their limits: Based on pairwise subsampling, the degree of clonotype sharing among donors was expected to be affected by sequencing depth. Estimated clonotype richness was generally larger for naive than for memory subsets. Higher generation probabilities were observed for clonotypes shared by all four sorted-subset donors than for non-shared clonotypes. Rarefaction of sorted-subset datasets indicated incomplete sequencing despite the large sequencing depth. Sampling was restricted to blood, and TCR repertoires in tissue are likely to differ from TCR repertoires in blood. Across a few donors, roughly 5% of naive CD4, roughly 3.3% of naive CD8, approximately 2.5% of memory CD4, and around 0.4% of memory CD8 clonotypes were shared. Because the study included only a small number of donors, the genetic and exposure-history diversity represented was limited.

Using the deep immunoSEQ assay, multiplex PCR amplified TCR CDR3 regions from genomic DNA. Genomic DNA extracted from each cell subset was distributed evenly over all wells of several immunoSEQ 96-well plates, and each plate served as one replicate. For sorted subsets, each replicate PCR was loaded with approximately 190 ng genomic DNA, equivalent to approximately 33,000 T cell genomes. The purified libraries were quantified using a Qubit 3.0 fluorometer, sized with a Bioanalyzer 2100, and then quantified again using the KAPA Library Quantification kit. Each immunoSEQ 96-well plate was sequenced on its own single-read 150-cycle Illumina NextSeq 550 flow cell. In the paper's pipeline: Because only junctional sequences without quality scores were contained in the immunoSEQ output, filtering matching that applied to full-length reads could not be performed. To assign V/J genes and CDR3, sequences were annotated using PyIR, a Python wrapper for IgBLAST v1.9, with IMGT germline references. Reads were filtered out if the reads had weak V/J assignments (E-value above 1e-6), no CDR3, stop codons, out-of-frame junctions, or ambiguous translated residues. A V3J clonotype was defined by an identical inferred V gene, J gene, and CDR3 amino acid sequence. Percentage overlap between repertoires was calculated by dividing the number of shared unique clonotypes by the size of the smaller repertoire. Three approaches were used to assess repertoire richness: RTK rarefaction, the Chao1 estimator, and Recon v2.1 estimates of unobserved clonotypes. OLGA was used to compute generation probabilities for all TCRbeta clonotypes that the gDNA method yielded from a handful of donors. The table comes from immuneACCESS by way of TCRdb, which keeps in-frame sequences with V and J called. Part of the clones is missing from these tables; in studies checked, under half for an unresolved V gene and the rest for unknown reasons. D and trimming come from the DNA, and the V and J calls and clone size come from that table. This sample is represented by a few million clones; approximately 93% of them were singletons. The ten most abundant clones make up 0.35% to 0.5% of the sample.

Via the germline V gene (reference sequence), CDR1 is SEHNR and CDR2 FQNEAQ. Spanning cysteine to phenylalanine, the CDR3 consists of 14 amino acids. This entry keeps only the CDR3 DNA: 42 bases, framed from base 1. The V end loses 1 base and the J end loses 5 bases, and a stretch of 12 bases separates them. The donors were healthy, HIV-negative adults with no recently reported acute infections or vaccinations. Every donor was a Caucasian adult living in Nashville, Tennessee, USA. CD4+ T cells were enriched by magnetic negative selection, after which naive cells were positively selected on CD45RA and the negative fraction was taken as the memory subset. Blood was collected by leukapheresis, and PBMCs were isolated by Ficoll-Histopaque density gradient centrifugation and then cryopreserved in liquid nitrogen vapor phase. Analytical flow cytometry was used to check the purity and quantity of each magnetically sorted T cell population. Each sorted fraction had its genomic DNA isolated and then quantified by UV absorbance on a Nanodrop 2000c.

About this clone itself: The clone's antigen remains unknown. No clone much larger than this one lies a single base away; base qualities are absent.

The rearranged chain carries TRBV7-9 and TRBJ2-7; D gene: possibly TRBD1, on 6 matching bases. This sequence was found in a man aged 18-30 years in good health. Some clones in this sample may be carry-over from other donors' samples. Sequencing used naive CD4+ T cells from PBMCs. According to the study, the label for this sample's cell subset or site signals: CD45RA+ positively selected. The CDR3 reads CASSLVEGVDEQYF. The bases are TGTGCCAGCAGCTTAGTAGAGGGGGTGGACGAGCAGTACTTC.